The 21 T cell receptor beta chains below come from one sample, sequenced in a study of shared clonotypes between healthy human individuals. Positive CCR7 selection of CD45RO-negative cells yielded the naive CD8 cells, and terminally differentiated effector memory CD45RA+ cells were excluded. TCRdb keeps only in-frame clones here, not all; method: immunoSEQ multiplex PCR. Among 760,000 or so clones, approximately 97% were seen once, and the ten largest hold about 0.25%. Sequenced: naive CD8+ T cells sorted from blood. These receptors all stem from a man younger than 45 in good health.

This clone has only one observation. The gene calls are TRBV7-6 and TRBJ2-7; TRBD1 matches at 8 bases. The germline V gene has CDR1 SGHVS and CDR2 FNYEAQ. CDR3 length equals 13 residues. Trimming took 5 bases from V and 5 from J; bases not matched to a gene: 5. This CDR3 reads CASSHWTGHEQYF. DNA of the CDR3: TGTGCCAGCAGCCACTGGACAGGGCACGAGCAGTACTTC.

The J gene is TRBJ1-1, the V gene TRBV7-6, with no clear D. Looked up from germline, CDR1 is SGHVS and CDR2 is FNYEAQ. The CDR3 spans 15 residues. Trimming shortened V by 4 bases and J by 3 bases, and 15 bases separated the two germline ends. The CDR3 bases are TGTGCCAGCAGCTCTCAGGTCGTTTTGGACACTGAAGCTTTCTTT. It codes for CASSSQVVLDTEAFF.

V and J are TRBV2 and TRBJ1-2; unclear D gene. Trimming took off 7 bases at V and 7 bases at J, with 7 bases between the two ends. Per germline, CDR1 SNHLY and CDR2 FYNNEI. CDR3 size: 10 residues. CDR3 nucleotides: TGTGCCAGCAAGGATCTTGGCTACACCTTC. Its protein product is CASKDLGYTF.

This chain joins TRBV7-2 and TRBJ2-3; D gene uncertain. Germline-derived CDR1 and CDR2 are SGHTA and FQGNSA. Trimming removed 2 bases from V and 4 bases from J, with 16 bases in between. The CDR3 has 16 amino acids. This chain's CDR3 is CASSLPLGEGPDTQYF. CDR3 nucleotide sequence: TGTGCCAGCAGCTTACCCCTGGGCGAAGGACCAGATACGCAGTATTTT.

A word on this clone: The same CDR3 arises from other DNA sequences in this sample as well. This chain connects TRBV27 to TRBJ2-7; D is unclear. Between the trimmed V and J ends, which lost 4 bases and 4 bases, there was a span of 5 bases. The germline V gene has CDR1 MNHEY and CDR2 SMNVEV (reference sequence). The CDR3 contains 11 residues. CDR3: CASSSIYEQYF. The CDR3 coding sequence is TGTGCCAGCAGTTCGATATACGAGCAGTACTTC.

The V and J genes are TRBV27 and TRBJ2-1; D is ambiguous. The CDR3 extends over 15 amino acids. Trimming removed 4 bases at V and 0 bases at J, with 10 bases between. Germline loops: CDR1 MNHEY, CDR2 SMNVEV (reference sequence). CDR3 amino acids: CASSSLVSSYNEQFF. The CDR3 coding sequence is TGTGCCAGCAGTTCCCTCGTGAGCTCCTACAATGAGCAGTTCTTC.

The V and J genes are TRBV7-8 and TRBJ2-7; D gene ambiguous. Germline assignment: CDR1 SGHVS and CDR2 FQNEAQ. V lost 2 bases, J lost 4 bases, and 9 bases lay in between. The CDR3 runs 13 residues. CDR3 loop: CASSLPTDYEQYF. DNA of the CDR3: TGTGCCAGCAGCTTACCGACGGATTACGAGCAGTACTTC. Drawing the rest from reference TRBV7-8 and TRBJ2-7, the complete variable domain is GAGVSQSPRYKVAKRGQDVALRCDPISGHVSLFWYQQALGQGPEFLTYFQNEAQLDKSGLPSDRFFAERPEGSVSTLKIQRTQQEDSAVYLCASSLPTDYEQYFGPGTRLTVT.

This rearrangement joins TRBV2 to TRBJ1-4; a weak D match, TRBD1 (5 bases). The V gene's germline CDR1 is SNHLY and CDR2 FYNNEI. The CDR3 length is 17 residues. V was pared by 3 bases and J by 0 bases, with 14 bases between. This chain's CDR3 is CASSDSGPLSTNEKLFF. The CDR3 DNA reads as TGTGCCAGCAGTGATTCGGGACCTTTGTCAACTAATGAAAAACTGTTTTTT. The complete variable domain, with remaining parts taken from reference TRBV2 and TRBJ1-4, reads EPEVTQTPSHQVTQMGQEVILRCVPISNHLYFYWYRQILGQKVEFLVSFYNNEISEKSEIFDDQFSVERPDGSNFTLKIRSTKLEDSAMYFCASSDSGPLSTNEKLFFGSGTQLSVL.

The rearrangement links TRBV28 to TRBJ2-7, with 9 nucleotides matching TRBD1. The V and J ends lost 7 bases and 5 bases, in that order; junction bases with no gene match: 6. This CDR3 comprises 13 residues. The germline gives CDR1 MDHEN, CDR2 SYDVKM. The chain's CDR3 is CASTWDRADEQYF. DNA for the CDR3: TGTGCCAGCACTTGGGACAGGGCCGACGAGCAGTACTTC.

V usage is TRBV11-2 and J usage is TRBJ2-5; 8 nucleotides agree with TRBD2. The V gene end was trimmed by 5 bases and the J gene end by 3 bases; junction bases not matched to a gene: 14. The CDR3 is made up of 17 amino acids. The germline gives CDR1 SGHAT, CDR2 FQNNGV. The CDR3 region has the DNA TGTGCCAGCAGCCCCAGACTAGCGTTAAGGACTGAAGAGACCCAGTACTTC. Protein sequence: CASSPRLALRTEETQYF.

The V call is TRBV5-1, the J call TRBJ2-1, with D perhaps matching TRBD1 (7 bases). Trimming shortened V by 0 bases and J by 5 bases, and 15 bases separated the two germline ends. CDR3 length: 16 residues. Germline V CDR1 and CDR2: SGHRS, YFSETQ. CDR3: CASSLAGGGQNNEQFF. CDR3 in DNA: TGCGCCAGCAGCTTGGCCGGAGGGGGCCAAAACAATGAGCAGTTCTTC. Looking up the rest from reference TRBV5-1 and TRBJ2-1 gives the full variable domain: KAGVTQTPRYLIKTRGQQVTLSCSPISGHRSVSWYQQTPGQGLQFLFEYFSETQRNKGNFPGRFSGRQFSNSRSEMNVSTLELGDSALYLCASSLAGGGQNNEQFFGPGTRLTVL.

Details on this clone: The sample carries other DNA sequences with the same CDR3. This chain connects TRBV19 to TRBJ2-7, with a weak D call TRBD1 (5 bases). The germline V gene encodes CDR1 LNHDA and CDR2 SQIVND (reference sequence). CDR3 length equals 14 residues. V was trimmed by 1 base and J by 5 bases, leaving 12 bases between them. CDR3 sequence reads: CASSIVASGNEQYF. In DNA form, the CDR3 reads TGTGCCAGTAGTATAGTGGCGTCAGGGAACGAGCAGTACTTC.

This clone appeared once. This chain links TRBV14 with TRBJ2-6, with D maybe TRBD1 (6 bases). Germline loops: CDR1 SGHDN, CDR2 FVKESK. The CDR3 sequence is 16 residues long. V was cut by 4 bases and J by 0 bases, with 10 bases left in between. CDR3 sequence: CASSPTGNSGANVLTF. The CDR3 DNA reads as TGTGCCAGCAGCCCGACAGGAAACTCTGGGGCCAACGTCCTGACTTTC.

V usage is TRBV11-2 and J usage is TRBJ2-7; 7 positions match TRBD2. The CDR3 covers 15 residues. V lost 5 bases to trimming and J lost 4 bases; unmatched junction nucleotides: 11. From germline, CDR1 is SGHAT and CDR2 FQNNGV. The CDR3 region is CASSIPGLIPYEQYF. Written as DNA, the CDR3 is TGTGCCAGCAGCATCCCGGGACTAATCCCTTACGAGCAGTACTTC.

This clone was seen once. The chain employs TRBV28 and TRBJ2-7; D gene unclear. Trimming took 5 bases from V and 6 from J, leaving 20 bases between them. The CDR3 has 15 amino acids. Looked up from germline, CDR1 is MDHEN and CDR2 is SYDVKM. CDR3 loop: CASSPRAGLWGEQYF. The DNA of the CDR3 is TGTGCCAGCAGTCCTCGGGCAGGCCTCTGGGGCGAGCAGTACTTC.

The chain uses TRBV28 and TRBJ2-7, with TRBD2 identical over 7 bases. Germline assignment: CDR1 MDHEN and CDR2 SYDVKM. The J segment lost 3 bases and the V segment lost 6 bases, leaving 8 bases of the junction unmatched. The length of the CDR3 is 14 residues. For the CDR3, the DNA is TGTGCCAGCAGCCTCGGGAGGTTAAACTACGAGCAGTACTTC. Protein product: CASSLGRLNYEQYF.

Remarks on this clone: Distinct nucleotide sequences in the sample also encode this CDR3. The chain uses TRBV5-1 and TRBJ2-3, with 8 bases matching TRBD1. Germline loops: CDR1 SGHRS, CDR2 YFSETQ. This CDR3 region has 15 residues. V lost 3 bases to trimming and J lost 3 bases; unmatched junction nucleotides: 6. The CDR3 loop is CASSSRQGTTDTQYF. CDR3 nucleotide sequence: TGCGCCAGCAGCTCTAGACAGGGGACGACAGATACGCAGTATTTT.

The genes are TRBV5-4 and TRBJ1-2; D unclear. With 0 bases removed from V and 2 bases from J, the gap between germline ends came to 8 bases. CDR1 and CDR2 from the germline V gene are SGHNT and YYREEE (reference sequence). The CDR3 is made up of 14 amino acids. CDR3 DNA sequence: TGTGCCAGCAGCTTGGGTAAGGGCAACTATGGCTACACCTTC. Encoded protein: CASSLGKGNYGYTF.

V usage is TRBV5-1 and J usage is TRBJ1-2; TRBD1 is a possible D gene (6 bases). Per the germline V gene, CDR1 is SGHRS and CDR2 is YFSETQ. Trimming took off 5 bases at V and 6 bases at J, with 17 bases between the two ends. The CDR3 contains 14 residues. The CDR3 nucleotides read TGCGCCAGCAGAACTGCTGGGGACAATGATGGCTACACCTTC. This encodes CASRTAGDNDGYTF.

The V and J genes are TRBV18 and TRBJ2-7; D ambiguous. CDR3 length: 15 amino acids. Germline CDR1 reads KGHSH; CDR2 reads LQKENI. V shed 0 bases and J shed 5 bases, with 14 bases lying between them. The CDR3, as DNA: TGTGCCAGCTCACCACCAGTTTCCGAGTTACACGAGCAGTACTTC. It yields the protein CASSPPVSELHEQYF.

The CDR3 bases are TGTGCCAGCAGCTTAGCTGGGGAAAAACTGTTTTTT. This sequence encodes CASSLAGEKLFF. The chain recombines TRBV11-2 with TRBJ1-4; D gene ambiguous. CDR3 length: 12 amino acids. CDR1 and CDR2 from the germline V gene are SGHAT and FQNNGV. V was trimmed by 1 base and J by 8 bases, leaving 5 bases between them.